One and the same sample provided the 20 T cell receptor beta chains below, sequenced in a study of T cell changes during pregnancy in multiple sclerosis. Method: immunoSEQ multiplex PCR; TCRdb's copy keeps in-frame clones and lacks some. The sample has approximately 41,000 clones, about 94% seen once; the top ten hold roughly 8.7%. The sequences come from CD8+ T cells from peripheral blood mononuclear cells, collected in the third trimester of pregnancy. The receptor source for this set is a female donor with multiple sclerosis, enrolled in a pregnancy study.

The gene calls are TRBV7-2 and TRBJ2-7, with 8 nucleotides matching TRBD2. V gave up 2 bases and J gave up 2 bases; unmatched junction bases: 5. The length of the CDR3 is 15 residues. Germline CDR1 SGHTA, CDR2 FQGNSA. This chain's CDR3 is CASSLTGGEAYEQYF. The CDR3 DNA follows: TGTGCCAGCAGCTTAACGGGAGGGGAGGCCTACGAGCAGTACTTC.

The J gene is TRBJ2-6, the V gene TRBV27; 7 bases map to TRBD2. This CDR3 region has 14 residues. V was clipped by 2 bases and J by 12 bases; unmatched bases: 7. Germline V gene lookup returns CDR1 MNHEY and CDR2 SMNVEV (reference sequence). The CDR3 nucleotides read TGTGCCAGCAGTTTAAGCGGGGAACCAAGCGTCCTGACTTTC. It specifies CASSLSGEPSVLTF. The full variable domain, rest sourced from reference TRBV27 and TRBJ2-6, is EAQVTQNPRYLITVTGKKLTVTCSQNMNHEYMSWYRQDPGLGLRQIYYSMNVEVTDKGDVPEGYKVSRKEKRNFPLILESPSPNQTSLYFCASSLSGEPSVLTFGAGSRLTVL.

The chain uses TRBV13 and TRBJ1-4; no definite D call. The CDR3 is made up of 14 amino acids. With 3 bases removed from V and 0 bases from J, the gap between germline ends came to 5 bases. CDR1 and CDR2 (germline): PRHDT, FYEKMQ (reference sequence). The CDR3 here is CASSFVATNEKLFF. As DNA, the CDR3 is TGTGCCAGCAGCTTCGTTGCAACTAATGAAAAACTGTTTTTT. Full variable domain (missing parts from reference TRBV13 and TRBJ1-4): AAGVIQSPRHLIKEKRETATLKCYPIPRHDTVYWYQQGPGQDPQFLISFYEKMQSDKGSIPDRFSAQQFSDYHSELNMSSLELGDSALYFCASSFVATNEKLFFGSGTQLSVL.

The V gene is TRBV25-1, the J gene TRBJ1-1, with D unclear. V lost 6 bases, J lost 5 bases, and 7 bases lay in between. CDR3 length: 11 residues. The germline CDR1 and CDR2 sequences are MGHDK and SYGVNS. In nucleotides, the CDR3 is TGTGCCAGCAGCCTATCTACTGAAGCTTTCTTT. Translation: CASSLSTEAFF. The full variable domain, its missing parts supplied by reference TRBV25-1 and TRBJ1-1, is EADIYQTPRYLVIGTGKKITLECSQTMGHDKMYWYQQDPGMELHLIHYSYGVNSTEKGDLSSESTVSRIRTEHFPLTLESARPSHTSQYLCASSLSTEAFFGQGTRLTVV.

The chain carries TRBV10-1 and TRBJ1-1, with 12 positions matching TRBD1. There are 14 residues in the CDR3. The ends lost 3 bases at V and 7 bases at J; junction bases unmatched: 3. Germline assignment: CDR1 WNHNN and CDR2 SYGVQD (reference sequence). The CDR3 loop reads CASSEGTGGSEAFF. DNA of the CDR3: TGCGCCAGCAGTGAAGGGACAGGGGGCAGTGAAGCTTTCTTT.

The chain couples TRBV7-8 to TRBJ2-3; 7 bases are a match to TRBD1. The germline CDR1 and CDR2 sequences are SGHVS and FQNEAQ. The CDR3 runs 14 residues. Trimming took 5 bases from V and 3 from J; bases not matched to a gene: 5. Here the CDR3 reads CASSDRVGTDTQYF. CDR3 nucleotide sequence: TGTGCCAGCAGCGACAGGGTCGGGACAGATACGCAGTATTTT.

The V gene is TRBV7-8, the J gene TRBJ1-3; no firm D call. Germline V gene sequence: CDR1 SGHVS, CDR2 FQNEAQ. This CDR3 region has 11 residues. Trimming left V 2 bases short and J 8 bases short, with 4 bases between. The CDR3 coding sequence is TGTGCCAGCAGCTTATATGACACCATATATTTT. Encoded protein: CASSLYDTIYF.

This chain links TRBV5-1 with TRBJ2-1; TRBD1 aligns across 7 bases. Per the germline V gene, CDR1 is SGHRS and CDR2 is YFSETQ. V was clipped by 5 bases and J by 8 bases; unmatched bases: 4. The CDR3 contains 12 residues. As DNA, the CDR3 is TGCGCCAGCAGTTCAACAGGGGATGAGCAGTTCTTC. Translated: CASSSTGDEQFF.

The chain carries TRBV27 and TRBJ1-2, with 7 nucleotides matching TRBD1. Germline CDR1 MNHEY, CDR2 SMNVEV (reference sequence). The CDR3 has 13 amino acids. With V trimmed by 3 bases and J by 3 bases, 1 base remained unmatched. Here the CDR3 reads CASSFGTDYGYTF. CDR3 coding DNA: TGTGCCAGCAGTTTCGGGACAGACTATGGCTACACCTTC.

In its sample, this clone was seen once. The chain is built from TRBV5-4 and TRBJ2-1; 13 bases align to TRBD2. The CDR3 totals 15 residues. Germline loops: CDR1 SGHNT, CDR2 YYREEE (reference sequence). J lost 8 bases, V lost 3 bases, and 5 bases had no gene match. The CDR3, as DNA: TGTGCCAGCAGCTGGGGACTAGCGGGGTCGGATGAGCAGTTCTTC. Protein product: CASSWGLAGSDEQFF.

The CDR3 DNA follows: TGTGCCACAGGGGACATCCAACAGCCCCAGCATTTT. Translated: CATGDIQQPQHF. The chain joins TRBV7-6 to TRBJ1-5; tentative D call: TRBD1 (6 bases). CDR3 size: 12 residues. Per germline, CDR1 SGHVS and CDR2 FNYEAQ. Trimming cost V 10 bases and J 7 bases, with 14 bases left between them.

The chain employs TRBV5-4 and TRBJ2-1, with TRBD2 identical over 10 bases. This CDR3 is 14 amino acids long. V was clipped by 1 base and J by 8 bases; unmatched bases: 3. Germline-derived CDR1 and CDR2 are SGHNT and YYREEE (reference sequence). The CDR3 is CASSLRLAGDEQFF. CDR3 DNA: TGTGCCAGCAGCTTGCGTCTAGCGGGGGATGAGCAGTTCTTC.

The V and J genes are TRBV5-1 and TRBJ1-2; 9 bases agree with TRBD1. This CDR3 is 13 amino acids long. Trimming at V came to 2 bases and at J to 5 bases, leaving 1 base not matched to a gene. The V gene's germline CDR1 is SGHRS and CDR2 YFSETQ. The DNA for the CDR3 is TGCGCCAGCAGCTTCGGGACAGGGTATGGCTACACCTTC. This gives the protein CASSFGTGYGYTF.

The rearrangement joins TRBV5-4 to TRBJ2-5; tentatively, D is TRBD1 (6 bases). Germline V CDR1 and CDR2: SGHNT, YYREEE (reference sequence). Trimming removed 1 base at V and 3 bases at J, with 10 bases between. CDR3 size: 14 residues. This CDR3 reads CASSLTAGEETQYF. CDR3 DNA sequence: TGTGCCAGCAGCTTGACGGCAGGGGAAGAGACCCAGTACTTC.

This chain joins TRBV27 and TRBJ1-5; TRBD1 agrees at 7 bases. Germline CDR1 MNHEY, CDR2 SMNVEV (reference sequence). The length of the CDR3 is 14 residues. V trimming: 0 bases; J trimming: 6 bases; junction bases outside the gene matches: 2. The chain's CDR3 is CASSLSGGGQPQHF. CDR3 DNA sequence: TGTGCCAGCAGTTTATCAGGGGGCGGTCAGCCCCAGCATTTT.

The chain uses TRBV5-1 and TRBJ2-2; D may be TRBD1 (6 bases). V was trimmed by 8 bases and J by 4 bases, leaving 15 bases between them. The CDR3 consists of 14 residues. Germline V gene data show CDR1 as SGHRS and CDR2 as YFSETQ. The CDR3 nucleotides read TGCGCCAGGACCGGACAGTACGTCACCGGGGAGCTGTTTTTT. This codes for CARTGQYVTGELFF.

Here the CDR3 DNA reads TGCGCCAGCAGCCAAGATTCGGGGGAGACCCAGTACTTC. This gives the protein CASSQDSGETQYF. V gene TRBV4-3 combines with J gene TRBJ2-5; TRBD2 might be the D (5 bases). V was pared by 0 bases and J by 5 bases, with 7 bases between. CDR1 LGHNA and CDR2 YSLEER come from the germline V gene. CDR3 length equals 13 residues.

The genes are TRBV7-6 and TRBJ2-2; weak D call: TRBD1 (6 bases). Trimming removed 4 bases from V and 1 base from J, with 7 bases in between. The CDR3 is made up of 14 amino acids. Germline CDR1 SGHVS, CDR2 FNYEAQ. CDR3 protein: CASSSQGNTGELFF. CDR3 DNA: TGTGCCAGCAGCTCACAGGGGAACACCGGGGAGCTGTTTTTT.

CDR3 in DNA: TGCAGCGTTGAGGTTACAGCGGCTTACGAGCAGTACTTC. Protein sequence: CSVEVTAAYEQYF. This chain uses TRBV29-1 with TRBJ2-7, with TRBD2 as a possible D gene (5 bases). V dropped 3 bases and J dropped 4 bases, with 13 bases sitting between them. The germline CDR1 and CDR2 sequences are SQVTM and ANQGSEA. This CDR3 contains 13 residues.

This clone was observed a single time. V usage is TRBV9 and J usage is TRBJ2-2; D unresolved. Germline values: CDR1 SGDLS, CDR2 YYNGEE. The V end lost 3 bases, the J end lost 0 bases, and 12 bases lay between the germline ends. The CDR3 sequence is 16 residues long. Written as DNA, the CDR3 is TGTGCCAGCAGCGGGTCACAGAGTTCGAACACCGGGGAGCTGTTTTTT. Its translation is CASSGSQSSNTGELFF.